This T cell receptor beta chain was identified during a study of STAT3 mutations in large granular lymphocyte leukemia. Average productive template count per sample was about 40,773. This table comes from immunoSEQ multiplex PCR, and its TCRdb copy is limited to in-frame clones, with some not included. The sample lists 17,000 or so clones; 80% to 95% were seen once. Overall study findings and caveats: Some patients had persisting codominant clonotypes that could mask small clones. Clonal expansion was inferred from other time points because no sample existed at each clone's first appearance. In 6 of 18 patients, new TCR clonotypes emerged after therapy. At least one immunodominant TCR beta clonotype appeared in every T-cell large granular lymphocyte leukemia patient.

A word on this clone: The antigen remains undetermined.

The TCR comes from a man in his fifties or sixties with T-cell large granular lymphocyte leukemia. Some clones in this sample may be carry-over from other donors' samples. The sequencing input was peripheral blood mononuclear cells.

This CDR3 reads CASSSYEGLRAFF. The CDR3 bases are TGTGCCAGCAGCTCGTATGAAGGGCTTCGAGCTTTCTTT. The chain employs TRBV7-2 and TRBJ1-1; D gene uncertain. The germline gives CDR1 SGHTA, CDR2 FQGNSA. Trimming stripped 4 bases from V and 10 bases from J, with 16 bases between. The CDR3 is made up of 13 amino acids.